A single sample is the source of the 2 T cell receptor beta chains below, sequenced in a study of T cells in Graves' hyperthyroidism and ophthalmopathy. From RNA transcripts, TCR beta CDR3 regions were amplified. TCR CDR3 regions were first amplified by RT-PCR with HTBI primers. In TCRdb, the multiplex PCR reads were re-called with MiXCR into one record per CDR3 protein. The sample lists around 500,000 distinct CDR3 sequences; 12% to 15% were seen once. The sample consisted of blood. All receptors come from a woman between 40 and 50 years old with Graves' hyperthyroidism.

The table lists this clonotype with a few counts. The V gene is TRBV13, the J gene TRBJ2-6, with D perhaps TRBD1 (5 bases). The ends were cut back, 6 bases at V and 4 bases at J, with 13 bases in the middle. Per germline, CDR1 PRHDT and CDR2 FYEKMQ (reference sequence). CDR3 length equals 15 residues. Here the CDR3 DNA reads TGTGCCAGCAGAACTACAGGCTCCGGGGCCAACGTCCTGACTTTC. Protein: CASRTTGSGANVLTF.

Many counts were recorded for this clonotype. The gene calls are TRBV5-1 and TRBJ2-5, with 7 bases aligning to TRBD2. Looked up from germline, CDR1 is SGHRS and CDR2 is YFSETQ. V was pared by 4 bases and J by 3 bases, with 12 bases of the junction left unmatched. The CDR3 loop spans 16 amino acids. CDR3 nucleotides: TGCGCCAGCAGCCGGGAACGGACGCGGGAGAAAGAGACCCAGTACTTC. Its translation: CASSRERTREKETQYF.